This TCR beta chain was sequenced for a study of cytomegalovirus exposure and HLA in healthy donors. Germline-derived CDR1 and CDR2 are MNHEY and SMNVEV (reference sequence). The V end lost 4 bases, the J end lost 1 base, and 8 bases lay between the germline ends. The CDR3 runs to 13 residues. PCR primers comprised 60 Vbeta and 13 Jbeta primers. The repertoire was sequenced with immunoSEQ multiplex PCR; TCRdb's copy has only in-frame clones and lacks some. The sample carries about 140,000 clones, about 80% recorded once. The chain employs TRBV27 and TRBJ2-7; D is uncertain. The TCR comes from a young man in good health and CMV-seronegative. Sequencing was carried out using PBMCs. The CDR3 spells CASSSPLSYEQYF. The CDR3 nucleotides are TGTGCCAGCAGTTCGCCCCTATCCTACGAGCAGTACTTC.